This T cell receptor (beta chain) comes out of a study of control samples from healthy donors and cancer patients. Profiled with immunoSEQ multiplex PCR; TCRdb holds only in-frame clones, not every one. Here the sample spans approximately 88,000 clones, about nine tenths being singletons. V was shortened by 11 bases and J by 6 bases, with 23 bases between the two germline ends. Germline V gives CDR1 MDHEN, CDR2 SYDVKM. The CDR3 consists of 15 residues. This clonotype was sampled from a young woman in good health. The sequenced sample consisted of blood. The chain carries TRBV28 and TRBJ1-5; possibly TRBD1 for D (5 bases). CDR3 residues: CASLEPKGPIQPQHF. In DNA, the CDR3 is TGTGCCTCCCTAGAACCGAAGGGGCCAATTCAGCCCCAGCATTTT.